The present entry profiles one T cell receptor (beta chain) with its context. The table lists this clone with a few counts. Which antigen it targets is not known. Base-call qualities are not available, and no considerably larger clone is one nucleotide away. These data come from a study of PD-1 blockade in classical Hodgkin lymphoma (TCRdb year 2020). Broadly, across the study: Nivolumab dosing was 3 mg/kg intravenously every 2 weeks, continuing until either disease progression or unacceptable toxicity. To define a peripheral blood immune signature of response to PD-1 blockade in classical Hodgkin lymphoma, the study combined TCR beta sequencing with CyTOF.

Overall results and qualifications from the work: Lower diversity was seen in patients whose nivolumab began less than 1 year after ASCT, and these patients were left out of later analyses so that immune reconstitution would not confound the results. Trial patients with a complete response had baseline diversity similar to that of newly diagnosed patients, while partial responders and progressors had significantly lower diversity. The study was limited to a single clinical trial cohort, and causes of repertoire differences, possibly disease activity or prior therapy, remained undefined. Newly diagnosed patients were reported to have lower baseline TCR diversity than healthy donors, and relapsed/refractory patients were reported to have lower baseline TCR diversity still. CD4+ but not CD8+ TCR diversity rose significantly by C4D1 (p=0.0027 vs p=0.16), most apparent in complete responders (p=0.02).

V is pared back by 1 base and J by 3 bases, with 0 bases lying between the germline termini. The germline V gene encodes CDR1 SEHNR and CDR2 FQNEAQ (reference sequence). From the cysteine through the phenylalanine, the CDR3 covers 11 amino acids. Only the CDR3 region is kept as DNA, spanning 33 bases read in frame from base 1. Read against the paper, the sample's time point label means: cycle 1 day 1 (C1D1), immediately before nivolumab initiation. Every trial patient had relapsed after autologous stem cell transplantation, and cohorts A, B and C differed in prior brentuximab vedotin exposure. A total of 50 to 70 patients with relapsed/refractory classical Hodgkin lymphoma made up the trial cohort, and each patient's best overall response was complete response, partial response or progressive disease. Single-agent nivolumab was administered to trial patients in the multi-cohort phase II CheckMate 205 trial. An independent review committee assessed best overall response by applying the 2007 International Working Group response criteria. PBMCs from the trial were collected at three points: immediately before nivolumab initiation (C1D1), and during therapy at cycle 2 day 1 and cycle 4 day 1. After peripheral blood was drawn into 8 mL Vacutainer Cell Preparation Tubes, PBMCs were isolated by centrifugation and then cryopreserved.

Genomic DNA was extracted with the Qiagen DNeasy kit from unsorted PBMCs and from negatively selected CD4+ and CD8+ fractions. TCR beta CDR3 regions were subjected to amplification by immunoSEQ multiplex PCR with primers that anneal to V and J segments. A synthetic immune receptor repertoire was used to minimize amplification bias, and remaining bias was computationally removed after sequencing. The source study handled its data this way. Custom Python scripts were used to quantify repertoire diversity as the Shannon entropy index. Unsorted, CD4+ and CD8+ repertoires were analyzed separately, except in combined analyses where CD4+ and CD8+ sequences were merged in silico. A clone was considered expanded if an increase in frequency of at least 2-fold after treatment relative to C1D1 was found, and a pseudocount of 0.5 was applied to clones undetected at baseline. Clones with 0 or 1 copy at C1D1 were defined as singleton clones, while clones with 2 or more copies were defined as non-singleton clones. Clones expanded in unsorted samples were annotated as CD4+, CD8+ or unknown by matching protein sequences in sorted samples from the same patient. Diversity changes from C1D1 to C4D1 were tested in paired samples using Wilcoxon tests. What TCRdb holds here is the immuneACCESS table cut down to in-frame rearrangements. Part of the clones is not present; checked against another copy, under half of the missing clones reflect an unresolved V gene, and the others are unexplained. V, J and clone size were drawn from that table, and D and trimming were deduced from the DNA. The sample table lists about 59,000 clones, over 85% of them with a count of one. 9.7% of the sample rests with the top ten.

The sample in question was peripheral blood mononuclear cells (PBMCs), obtained at baseline. The receptor was derived from a human donor with classical Hodgkin lymphoma. Recombination joined TRBV7-9 with TRBJ1-1, with no reliable assignment of the D segment. The CDR3 loop reads CASSLDTEAFF. The nucleotide sequence is TGTGCCAGCAGCTTAGACACTGAAGCTTTCTTT.